This TCR beta chain was sequenced for a study of T-cell memory formation after mild COVID-19. In the case of this clonotype: The antigen remains undetermined.

The CDR3 has 16 residues. Looked up from germline, CDR1 is SGHTA and CDR2 is FQGTGA. The junction had 5 bases not matched to a gene; V was cut back by 5 bases and J by 2 bases. Study-level points and caveats: A second wave of clones peaked on day 37, and their SARS-CoV-2 specificity went unconfirmed. Among CD4+ contracting clones, most were CM and EM, and CD8+ ones EMRA.

In TCRdb, the 5' RACE reads were re-called with MiXCR into one record per CDR3 protein. The sample lists 80,000 to 130,000 distinct CDR3 sequences, around 10% occurring once. The sequence was collected from a man between 18 and 35 years old who had mild COVID-19 (a few samples of this study predate the infection). Cell type and time point are not known. Sequencing was carried out using PBMCs or a T cell subset sorted from them (not recorded which). V is TRBV7-3 and J is TRBJ2-1; TRBD2 matches 11 bases. CDR3 nucleotide sequence: TGTGCCAGCAGCCCTCTAGCGGGGGGTACCTACAATGAGCAGTTCTTC. Translated: CASSPLAGGTYNEQFF.